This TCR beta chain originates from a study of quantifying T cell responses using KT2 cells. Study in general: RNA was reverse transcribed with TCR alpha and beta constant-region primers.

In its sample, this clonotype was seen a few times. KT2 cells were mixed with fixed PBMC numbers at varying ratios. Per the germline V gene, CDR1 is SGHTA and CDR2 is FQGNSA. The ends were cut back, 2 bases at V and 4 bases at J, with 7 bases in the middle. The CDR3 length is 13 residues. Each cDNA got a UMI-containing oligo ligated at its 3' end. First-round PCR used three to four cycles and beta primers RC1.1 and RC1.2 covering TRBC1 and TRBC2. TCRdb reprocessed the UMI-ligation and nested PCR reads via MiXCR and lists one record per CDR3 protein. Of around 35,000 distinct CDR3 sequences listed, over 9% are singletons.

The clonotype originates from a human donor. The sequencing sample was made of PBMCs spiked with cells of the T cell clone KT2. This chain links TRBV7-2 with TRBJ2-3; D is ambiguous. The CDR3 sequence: CASSLSLADTQYF. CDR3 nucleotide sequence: TGTGCCAGCAGCTTATCACTGGCAGATACGCAGTATTTT.